This T cell receptor (beta chain) appears in the sequencing data of a study of post-analysis software for immune sequencing data. Findings of the study overall: Patients used about five TRBV segments, including TRBV5-6, TRBV5-1 and TRBV20-1, more often than controls. Samples from a shared batch, those prepared together, strongly co-clustered by F measure. Diversity measured as normalized Chao1 was significantly lower in multiple sclerosis patients than in controls.

The TCR beta cDNA libraries contained unique molecular identifiers. From around 0.96 to 9.9 million T cells, roughly 0.5 million cDNA molecules were obtained. TCRdb reprocessed the PCR reads via MiXCR and lists one record per CDR3 protein. The sample lists around 250,000 distinct CDR3 sequences, about 38% occurring once. This clonotype was detected many times. Its antigen is currently unknown. The CDR3 has 15 residues. The germline CDR1 and CDR2 sequences are SNHLY and FYNNEI. V was pared by 5 bases and J by 1 base, with 5 bases of the junction left unmatched. This clonotype originated in a girl aged 10-17 years with multiple sclerosis. The sequenced material came from blood. The rearrangement uses TRBV2 and TRBJ1-5; 7 nucleotides agree with TRBD1. The CDR3 DNA follows: TGTGCCAGCAGTACCGGGACAGCAAGCAATCAGCCCCAGCATTTT. Its translation is CASSTGTASNQPQHF. The full variable domain, with the rest looked up from reference TRBV2 and TRBJ1-5, is EPEVTQTPSHQVTQMGQEVILRCVPISNHLYFYWYRQILGQKVEFLVSFYNNEISEKSEIFDDQFSVERPDGSNFTLKIRSTKLEDSAMYFCASSTGTASNQPQHFGDGTRLSIL.